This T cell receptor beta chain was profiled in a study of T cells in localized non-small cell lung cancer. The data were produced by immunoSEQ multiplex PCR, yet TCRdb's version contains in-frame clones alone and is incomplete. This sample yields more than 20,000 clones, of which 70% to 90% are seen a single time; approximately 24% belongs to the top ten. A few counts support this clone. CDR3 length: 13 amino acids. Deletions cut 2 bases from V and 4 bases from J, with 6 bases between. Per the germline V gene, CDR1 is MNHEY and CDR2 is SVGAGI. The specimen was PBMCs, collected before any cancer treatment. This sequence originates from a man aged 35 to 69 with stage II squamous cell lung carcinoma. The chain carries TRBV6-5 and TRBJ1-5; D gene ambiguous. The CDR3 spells CASSYQENQPQHF. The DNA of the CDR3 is TGTGCCAGCAGTTACCAGGAGAATCAGCCCCAGCATTTT.